This is a list of T cell receptor beta chains from one sample in a study of blood T cell repertoires in COVID-19. The table came from immunoSEQ multiplex PCR; TCRdb's copy has only in-frame clones and leaves some out. The data show 200,000 to 250,000 clones, roughly 85% seen once. The material sequenced was PBMCs or T cells enriched from blood (not recorded which). Every receptor here comes from a man aged 25 to 45 who had recovered from COVID-19. Both conserved end residues are part of each CDR3. D genes are given only for firm matches. Not all rows give a size; the values are once, few, many and, for expanded clones, a class.

TGTGCCAGCAGCCAAGCGGGGGGGCTAGTTTATGAGCAGTTCTTC | CASSQAGGLVYEQFF | TRBJ2-1 | TRBV11-1 | TRBD2 | .
TGTGCCAGCAGCTATTATAGAAACACTGAAGCTTTCTTT | CASSYYRNTEAFF | TRBJ1-1 | TRBV13 | . | .
TGTGCCAGTAGCCTCAACGCAGCGGGGTATTCCTACGAGCAGTACTTC | CASSLNAAGYSYEQYF | TRBJ2-7 | TRBV19 | TRBD2 | .
TGTGCCAGCAGCTTATTTTCGGGGTTTGGGGCCAACGTCCTGACTTTC | CASSLFSGFGANVLTF | TRBJ2-6 | TRBV7-9 | . | .
TGTGCCTGGGGGGGAGGGCTGGATACGCAGTATTTT | CAWGGGLDTQYF | TRBJ2-3 | TRBV30 | TRBD2 | .
TGCGCCAGCAGTGAGGGGGAGGGGGTCACGTTTCCTCCCCAGCATTTT | CASSEGEGVTFPPQHF | TRBJ1-5 | TRBV10-1 | . | .
TGTGCCAGCAGATCGAGCGGGACCGGGGAGCTGTTTTTT | CASRSSGTGELFF | TRBJ2-2 | TRBV7-8 | . | few
TGTGCCAGCAGCAAACAGGGTAGGGTGGAGCTGTTTTTT | CASSKQGRVELFF | TRBJ2-2 | TRBV5-6 | . | once
TGTGCCAGCAGCCTCAGAGGGACAGGGATTTACTCCTACAATGAGCAGTTCTTC | CASSLRGTGIYSYNEQFF | TRBJ2-1 | TRBV7-2 | TRBD1 | few
TGTGCCAGCAGCTGGGGGCAGGGAAGAAGCACCGGGGAGCTGTTTTTT | CASSWGQGRSTGELFF | TRBJ2-2 | TRBV4-2 | . | .
TGTGCCAGCAGCCAAGGTCCGGATGGCTACACCTTC | CASSQGPDGYTF | TRBJ1-2 | TRBV3-1/TRBV3-2 | . | .
TGTGCCAGCACCCTCCTTGGGCAGGGGGCGTCCAATGAGCAGTTCTTC | CASTLLGQGASNEQFF | TRBJ2-1 | TRBV27 | TRBD1 | .
TGTGCCAGCAGCTTCACTAGCGGGTTGTACAATGAGCAGTTCTTC | CASSFTSGLYNEQFF | TRBJ2-1 | TRBV9 | TRBD2 | .
TGTGCCAGCAGCTTAGGACTAGCGGGAGGCTACCTTAGCACAGATACGCAGTATTTT | CASSLGLAGGYLSTDTQYF | TRBJ2-3 | TRBV13 | TRBD2 | .
TGTGCCAGCAGCCCACGCGGGGGGATGTCAGATACGCAGTATTTT | CASSPRGGMSDTQYF | TRBJ2-3 | TRBV5-5 | TRBD2 | .
TGTGCCAGCATTGGAGGTACGGGCTCCTACGAGCAGTACTTC | CASIGGTGSYEQYF | TRBJ2-7 | TRBV25-1 | . | .